One T cell receptor beta chain is described in this entry. Germline lookup yields CDR1 SEHNR and CDR2 FQNEAQ (reference sequence). The CDR3 covers 17 residues. Between the trimmed V and J ends, which lost 8 bases and 0 bases, there was a span of 17 bases. The data are from a study of T cell changes during pregnancy in multiple sclerosis. Clones were sequenced by immunoSEQ multiplex PCR, and TCRdb holds only the in-frame ones, with some missing. The table lists tens of thousands of clones, over 80% of them singletons. The genes are TRBV7-9 and TRBJ2-6; D possibly corresponds to TRBD2 (6 bases). The sample consisted of peripheral blood, taken in the first trimester of pregnancy. This receptor was obtained from a female donor with multiple sclerosis, enrolled in a pregnancy study. The CDR3 protein is CASVSSKGGSGANVLTF. The CDR3 nucleotides read TGTGCCAGCGTCAGCAGCAAGGGAGGCTCTGGGGCCAACGTCCTGACTTTC.